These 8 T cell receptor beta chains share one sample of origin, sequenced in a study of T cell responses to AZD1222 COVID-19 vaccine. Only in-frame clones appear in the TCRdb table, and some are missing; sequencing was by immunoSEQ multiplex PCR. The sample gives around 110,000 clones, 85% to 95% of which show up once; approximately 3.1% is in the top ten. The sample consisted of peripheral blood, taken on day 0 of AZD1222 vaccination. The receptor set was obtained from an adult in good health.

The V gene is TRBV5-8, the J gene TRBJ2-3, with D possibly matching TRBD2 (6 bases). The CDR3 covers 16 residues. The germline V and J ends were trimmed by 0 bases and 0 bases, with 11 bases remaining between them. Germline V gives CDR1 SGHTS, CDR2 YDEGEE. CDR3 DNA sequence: TGTGCCAGCAGCTTGGATCGGGGGATGAGCACAGATACGCAGTATTTT. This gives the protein CASSLDRGMSTDTQYF.

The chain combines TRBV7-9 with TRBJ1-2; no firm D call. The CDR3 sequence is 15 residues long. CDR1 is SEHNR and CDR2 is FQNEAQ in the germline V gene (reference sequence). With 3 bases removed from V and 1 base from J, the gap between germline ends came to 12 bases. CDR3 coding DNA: TGTGCCAGCAGCTTTAAGAGCATTCTTAACTATGGCTACACCTTC. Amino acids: CASSFKSILNYGYTF.

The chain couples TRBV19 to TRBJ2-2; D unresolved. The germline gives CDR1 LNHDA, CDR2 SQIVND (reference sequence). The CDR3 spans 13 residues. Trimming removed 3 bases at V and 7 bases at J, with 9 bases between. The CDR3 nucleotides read TGTGCCAGTAGTATTGGTGGAATCGGGGAGCTGTTTTTT. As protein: CASSIGGIGELFF.

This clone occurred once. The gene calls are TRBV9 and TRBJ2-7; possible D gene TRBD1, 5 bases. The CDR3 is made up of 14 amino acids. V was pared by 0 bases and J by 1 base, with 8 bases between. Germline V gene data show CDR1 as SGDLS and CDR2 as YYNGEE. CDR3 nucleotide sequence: TGTGCCAGCAGCGTAGCAGGGAAGTCCTACGAGCAGTACTTC. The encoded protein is CASSVAGKSYEQYF.

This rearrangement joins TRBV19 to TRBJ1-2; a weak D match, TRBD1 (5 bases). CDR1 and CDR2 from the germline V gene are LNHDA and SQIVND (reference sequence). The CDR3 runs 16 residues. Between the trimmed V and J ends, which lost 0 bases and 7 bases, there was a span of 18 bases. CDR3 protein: CASSIDGGRGAGGYTF. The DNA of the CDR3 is TGTGCCAGTAGTATAGATGGTGGGCGAGGGGCCGGTGGCTACACCTTC.

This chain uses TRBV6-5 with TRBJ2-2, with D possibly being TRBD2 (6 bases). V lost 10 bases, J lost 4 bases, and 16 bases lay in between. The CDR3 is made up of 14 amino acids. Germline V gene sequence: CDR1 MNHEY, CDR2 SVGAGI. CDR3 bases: TGTGCCATCACGATTTACGGGGGCACCGGGGAGCTGTTTTTT. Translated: CAITIYGGTGELFF.

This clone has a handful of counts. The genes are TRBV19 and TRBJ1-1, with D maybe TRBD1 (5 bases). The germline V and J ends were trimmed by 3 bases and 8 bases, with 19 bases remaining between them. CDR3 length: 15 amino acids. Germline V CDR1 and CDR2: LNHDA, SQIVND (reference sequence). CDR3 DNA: TGTGCCAGTAGTATCTCAGTAGCAGGGAGCGGGGAAGCTTTCTTT. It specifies CASSISVAGSGEAFF. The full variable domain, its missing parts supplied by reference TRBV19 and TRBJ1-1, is DGGITQSPKYLFRKEGQNVTLSCEQNLNHDAMYWYRQDPGQGLRLIYYSQIVNDFQKGDIAEGYSVSREKKESFPLTVTSAQKNPTAFYLCASSISVAGSGEAFFGQGTRLTVV.

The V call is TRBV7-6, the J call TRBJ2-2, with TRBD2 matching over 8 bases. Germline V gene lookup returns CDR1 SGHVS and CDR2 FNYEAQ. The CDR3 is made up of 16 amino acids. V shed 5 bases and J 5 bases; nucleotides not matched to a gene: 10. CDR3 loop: CASSSTSGTITGELFF. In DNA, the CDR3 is TGTGCCAGCAGCAGCACTAGCGGAACGATAACCGGGGAGCTGTTTTTT.